The clone carrying this T cell receptor (beta chain) appeared many times. The antigen is not known. This specimen belongs to a study of regulatory T cells in long-lasting Graves disease. Study-wide results and caveats: Persistent Graves' patients showed less TCR diversity than newly diagnosed ones.

Combining iRepertoire HTBI primers with Arm-PCR of CDR3 regions, the authors built TCR beta libraries. TCRdb called the multiplex PCR reads again in MiXCR, with one record for every CDR3 protein. The sample lists about 440,000 distinct CDR3 sequences; 16% were seen once. The germline V and J ends were trimmed by 6 bases and 11 bases, with 16 bases remaining between them. Germline V lookup: CDR1 MNHNS, CDR2 SASEGT. The CDR3 runs to 12 residues. The time point was: newly diagnosed GD, antithyroid drugs for less than 3 months. Extracted PBMC RNA gave rise to the TCR library. Diagnoses of Graves' disease were made by American Thyroid Association guidelines. The same sample was also studied in work on T cells in Graves' hyperthyroidism and ophthalmopathy. That investigation notes: A lack of ophthalmopathy progression within 18 months defined stable Graves' hyperthyroidism. Researchers found most expanded thyroid clonotypes above 0.001 in blood as well.

The material sequenced was peripheral blood mononuclear cells (PBMCs), taken at new diagnosis, from a patient treated with antithyroid drugs. This sequence originates from a woman aged 25 to 39 with Graves disease. The rearrangement links TRBV6-1 to TRBJ1-1; D remains unclear. Here the CDR3 reads CASRPSKGPAFF. Written as DNA, the CDR3 is TGTGCCAGCAGGCCTTCGAAGGGCCCGGCTTTCTTT.